This T cell receptor (beta chain) is from a study of T cell responses to AZD1222 COVID-19 vaccine. Only in-frame clones appear in the TCRdb table, and some are missing; sequencing was by immunoSEQ multiplex PCR. The table records 55,000 to 75,000 clones, approximately 79% of them present only once. The CDR3 runs 13 residues. Trimming took 6 bases from V and 8 from J; bases not matched to a gene: 10. Germline-derived CDR1 and CDR2 are GTSNPN and SVGIG (reference sequence). The input for sequencing was peripheral blood, taken on day 0 of MenACWY control vaccination. The chain couples TRBV30 to TRBJ1-2; TRBD1 matches at 9 bases. The clonotype originates from an adult in good health. CDR3 sequence reads: CACSDRGGGGYTF. CDR3 coding DNA: TGTGCCTGTTCCGACAGGGGGGGAGGCGGCTACACCTTC.